The rows below give T cell receptor beta chains drawn from one sample of a study of vaccination and CD4 T cells after COVID-19. Their target antigens are unknown. TCRdb called the PCR reads again in MiXCR, with one record for every CDR3 protein. The table includes about 10,000 distinct CDR3 sequences, roughly 27% detected once. Specimen: CD4+ T cells from blood, cultured in vitro, collected after SARS-CoV-2 vaccination. These receptors all stem from a human donor who had recovered from COVID-19. Each CDR3 is given with its conserved first and last residue. The D gene is left open where the match is weak. Clone size is not always given. Where it is, it says once, few, many or a class for expanded clones.

CDR3nt,CDR3aa,v_gene,d_gene,abundance,len,j_gene
TGTGCCAGCACCGAAGGAGGACCCCCCTACGAGCAGTACTTC,CASTEGGPPYEQYF,TRBV28,NA,NA,14,TRBJ2-7
TGTGCCAGTAGTGTGGGGGTGAACACTGAAGCTTTCTTT,CASSVGVNTEAFF,TRBV19,NA,few,13,TRBJ1-1
TGCGCCAGCAGCTTGGCCGGCGGGGCCTCCTACAATGAGCAGTTCTTC,CASSLAGGASYNEQFF,TRBV5-1,NA,few,16,TRBJ2-1
TGTGCCAGCAGCGACCTGACAGGGAATGGCTACACCTTC,CASSDLTGNGYTF,TRBV7-6,TRBD1,medium-sized,13,TRBJ1-2
TGTGCCAGCGCAGACAGTAGCAATCAGCCCCAGCATTTT,CASADSSNQPQHF,TRBV19,NA,few,13,TRBJ1-5
TGTGCCAGCAGTCGCCTAAATAATTCACCCCTCCACTTT,CASSRLNNSPLHF,TRBV28,NA,NA,13,TRBJ1-6
TGTGCCAGCAGTTTAAGGACAGCAGCAGATACGCAGTATTTT,CASSLRTAADTQYF,TRBV27,NA,NA,14,TRBJ2-3
TGCAGTGCTAGGCCGACAGGGCAGGGAACTGAAGCTTTCTTT,CSARPTGQGTEAFF,TRBV20-1,TRBD1,few,14,TRBJ1-1
TGTGCCAGCAGCCGACAGTTAAGCAATCAGCCCCAGCATTTT,CASSRQLSNQPQHF,TRBV12-3/TRBV12-4,NA,few,14,TRBJ1-5
TGTGCCAGCAGCACAATCGTTTTCTCGGAGGCAGGCTACACCTTC,CASSTIVFSEAGYTF,TRBV6-2/TRBV6-3,NA,NA,15,TRBJ1-2
TGTGCCAGCAGCTTGGACCCGGGGGAGACCCAGTACTTC,CASSLDPGETQYF,TRBV7-2,NA,NA,13,TRBJ2-5
TGTGCCAGCAGTTGGGCTCACCCGAACACTGAAGCTTTCTTT,CASSWAHPNTEAFF,TRBV12-3/TRBV12-4,NA,few,14,TRBJ1-1
TGTGCCAGCAGCCGGCAGGGGGCGACTGAAGCTTTCTTT,CASSRQGATEAFF,TRBV12-3/TRBV12-4,TRBD1,NA,13,TRBJ1-1
TGTGCCAGTAACGGACGGGCCCAGTATTCACCCCTCCACTTT,CASNGRAQYSPLHF,TRBV19,NA,NA,14,TRBJ1-6
TGTGCCAGCAGTTCTAACTCCTACGAGCAGTACTTC,CASSSNSYEQYF,TRBV28,NA,few,12,TRBJ2-7
TGTGCCAGCAGTTTTTACAATGAGCAGTTCTTC,CASSFYNEQFF,TRBV27,NA,few,11,TRBJ2-1
TGTGCCAGCAGATCTAGCGGGGGCCGCACAGATACGCAGTATTTT,CASRSSGGRTDTQYF,TRBV7-8,TRBD2,NA,15,TRBJ2-3
TGTGCCAGCAGCCTGGGGGGGAACAATCAGCCCCAGCATTTT,CASSLGGNNQPQHF,TRBV7-2,NA,NA,14,TRBJ1-5
TGTGCCAGCAGCGGTGGGACTAGCGTGGAGACGCAGTATTTT,CASSGGTSVETQYF,TRBV9,TRBD2,NA,14,TRBJ2-3
TGTGCCAGCAAAACGCGGGGTCCCGAAGCTTTCTTT,CASKTRGPEAFF,TRBV7-2,NA,NA,12,TRBJ1-1
TGTGCTAGCAGCTTACTAGCGGGAGTTGGAGATACGCAGTATTTT,CASSLLAGVGDTQYF,TRBV7-7,TRBD2,once,15,TRBJ2-3
TGTGCCAGCAGTTTAGGTCTCCCCAACAGCCCCAACACTGAAGCTTTCTTT,CASSLGLPNSPNTEAFF,TRBV25-1,NA,NA,17,TRBJ1-1
TGTGCCAGCAGCTTGACTAGTCCGCAATACAATGAGCAGTTCTTC,CASSLTSPQYNEQFF,TRBV7-2,NA,NA,15,TRBJ2-1
TGTGCCAGCAGTTACGAGGGCCCCTATGGCTACACCTTC,CASSYEGPYGYTF,TRBV6-2/TRBV6-3,NA,NA,13,TRBJ1-2
TGTGCCAGCAGTTACCCTCCCGGACAGGGCTTAGAGACCCAGTACTTC,CASSYPPGQGLETQYF,TRBV6-2/TRBV6-3,TRBD1,few,16,TRBJ2-5
TGTGCCAGCAGCCAAGAGGAGGGGGCGTCTAGCAATCAGCCCCAGCATTTT,CASSQEEGASSNQPQHF,TRBV4-2,TRBD1,NA,17,TRBJ1-5
TGCAGTGCTGCAGGGAGGGGAGCCTATAATTCACCCCTCCACTTT,CSAAGRGAYNSPLHF,TRBV20-1,NA,NA,15,TRBJ1-6
TGTGCCAGCAGCCTACGGGGGGGGAACTACTACGAGCAGTACTTC,CASSLRGGNYYEQYF,TRBV11-2,TRBD2,NA,15,TRBJ2-7
TGTGCCAGCAGTTATCGGCGGCAAGAGACCCAGTACTTC,CASSYRRQETQYF,TRBV6-5,NA,few,13,TRBJ2-5